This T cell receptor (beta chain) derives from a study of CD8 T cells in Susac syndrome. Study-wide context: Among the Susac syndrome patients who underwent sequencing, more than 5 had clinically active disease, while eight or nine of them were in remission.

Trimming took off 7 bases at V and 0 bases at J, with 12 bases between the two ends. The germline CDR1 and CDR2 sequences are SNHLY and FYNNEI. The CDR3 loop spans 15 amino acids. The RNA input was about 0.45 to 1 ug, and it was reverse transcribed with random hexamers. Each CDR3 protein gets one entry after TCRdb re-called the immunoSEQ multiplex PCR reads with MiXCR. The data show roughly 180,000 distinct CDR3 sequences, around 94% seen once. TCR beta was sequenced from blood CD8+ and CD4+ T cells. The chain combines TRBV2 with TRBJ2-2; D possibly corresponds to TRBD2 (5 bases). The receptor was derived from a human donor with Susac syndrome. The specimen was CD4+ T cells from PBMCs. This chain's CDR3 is CASTRGRSNTGELFF. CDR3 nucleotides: TGTGCCAGCACTCGGGGTCGATCGAACACCGGGGAGCTGTTTTTT.